This note documents a single TCR beta chain sequence. Its antigen is not yet known. No quality values exist for individual bases; no much larger clone is one base distant. The CDR3 regions of human TCRbeta chains were analyzed by immunosequencing. Under the source paper's analysis protocol: TCRs in the repertoires were matched against a reference library of SARS-CoV-2-specific TCRs that had been generated with the MIRA antigen-specificity platform. Breadth was defined as the fraction of unique TCRs that were SARS-CoV-2-associated, and depth was defined as the fraction of total T cells that were SARS-CoV-2-associated. Using the MIRA data, each spike-specific TCR was assigned both to the spike region to which the TCR was reactive and to a CD4 or CD8 class. Log10-transformed breadth and depth values were compared by one-way ANOVA with Sidak's multiple comparisons tests. TCRdb's version of the immuneACCESS table is confined to in-frame rearrangements and falls short of the full clone set. An unresolved V gene accounts for under half of the shortfall where checked; the remainder is of unknown origin. V, J and clone size reflect that table, while D and trimming were determined from the DNA. This sample holds around 130,000 clones; about 82% were observed only once. The leading ten clones occupy around 12% of the sample.

Inclusive of the bounding cysteine and phenylalanine, the CDR3 is 16 residues long. The sequence is cut down to CDR3 DNA, 48 bases in frame from base 1. The germline V gene provides CDR1 SGHRS and CDR2 YFSETQ. Clipping removes 3 bases from V and 5 bases from J, with 10 as the unmatched junction base count. The time point label on this specimen signifies: baseline before first vaccination. Vaccinee samples came from UK trials COV001 and COV002, including a single-blind randomized controlled phase 2/3 trial of AZD1222 (ChAdOx1 nCoV-19) in healthy adults. For TCRbeta chain sequencing, PBMC samples were collected from trial participants at day 0 and at day 28 after the second dose. These data come from a study of T cell responses to AZD1222 COVID-19 vaccine (dated by TCRdb to 2020 to 2023). Study-wide context: AZD1222 recipients with second doses at about 4 weeks or about 12 weeks were pooled, because spike-specific TCR depth and breadth did not differ between schedules. A total of just over 230 trial participants underwent TCR sequencing, of whom 200 to 220 had received two doses of AZD1222 and around 25 had received two doses of the MenACWY control vaccine. Trial participants were enrolled by age into 18-55, 56-69 and 70-plus year subgroups, with 148, 28 and 57 TCR-sequenced participants respectively. General conclusions and limits of the study: Because no day 14 peak-response samples were available, repertoires were characterized only after the peak T cell response. Conclusions about previously exposed vaccinees were limited because only six AZD1222 recipients were SARS-CoV-2 seropositive at baseline. In the small 56-69-year group, the increase in depth fell short of significance, most likely because of low power. After two AZD1222 doses, both the breadth and the depth of spike-specific TCRs were significantly higher than at day 0 and than in MenACWY recipients. Participants were mostly white British and included more females than males, and it was suggested by the authors that clonal diversity may have been underestimated. Vaccine-associated CD4 TCRs spanned the whole spike protein, with dominant responses in regions 160-218 and 743-854. Reportedly, close to half of the unique spike-specific TCRs recognized epitopes lying outside the regions that are mutated in the B.1.351 and B.1.1.7 variants.

Recombination linked TRBV5-1 to TRBJ2-1; a stretch of 8 junction bases matches TRBD2. The material sequenced was peripheral blood, taken on day 0 of AZD1222 vaccination. The TCR comes from an adult in good health. The CDR3 corresponds to CASSSRTSSDNNEQFF. The DNA sequence is given as TGCGCCAGCAGCTCCCGGACTAGCTCTGATAACAATGAGCAGTTCTTC.